This T cell receptor beta chain was captured by sequencing in a study of spatial heterogeneity in lung cancer. Study-level findings and limits: It was found that expanded intratumoral alpha and beta TCR counts tracked tumor mutation counts.

Time point denoted: sample taken at primary tumor resection. Trimming took 5 bases from V and 3 from J, leaving 7 bases between them. The CDR3 runs 13 residues. Germline V gene data show CDR1 as KGHDR and CDR2 as SFDVKD. Sample share makes this clonotype medium-sized. Its antigen is not known. TCRdb processed the 5' RACE reads anew with MiXCR; each CDR3 protein has one entry. Among some 3,000 distinct CDR3 sequences listed, 6.5% to 8% were seen once. This specimen consisted of lung tumor tissue, obtained at surgery. This receptor was identified in a female donor with early-stage non-small cell lung cancer. The rearrangement uses TRBV24-1 and TRBJ2-1; D is tentatively TRBD1 or TRBD2 (5 bases each). CDR3 bases: TGTGCCACCAGTGGGGACGGCTACAATGAGCAGTTCTTC. Translated, it gives CATSGDGYNEQFF.